This T cell receptor (beta chain) was captured by sequencing in a study of post-analysis software for immune sequencing data. Turning to the study itself: Patients with relapsing-remitting, secondary progressive and progressive-relapsing multiple sclerosis courses were all represented. Study-wide results and caveats: Clustering by F measure revealed strong co-clustering among samples prepared together in one batch. About 5 TRBV segments, including TRBV5-6, TRBV5-1 and TRBV20-1, were more frequent in patients than controls. Multiple sclerosis was associated with a significant reduction in normalized Chao1 diversity relative to controls.

J was trimmed by 2 bases and V by 5 bases; bases with no gene match: 9. Per germline, CDR1 SEHNR and CDR2 FQNEAQ (reference sequence). CDR3 length: 16 residues. With regard to this clonotype: Its antigen is unknown.

Incorporated into the TCR beta cDNA libraries were unique molecular identifiers, which served to reduce PCR and sequencing biases. Out of about 0.9 to 10 million T cells, 450,000 to 600,000 cDNA molecules were generated. TCRdb re-called the PCR reads with MiXCR, one entry per CDR3 protein. Of a few hundred thousand distinct CDR3 sequences in the sample, 30% to 45% were seen once. J is TRBJ2-1 and V is TRBV7-9, with 7 bases fitting TRBD2. This receptor was taken from a girl aged 5 to 17 with multiple sclerosis. Sequencing was carried out using blood. The DNA of the CDR3 is TGTGCCAGCAGCCCCAAAAGCGGGACCGCCTACAATGAGCAGTTCTTC. This gives the protein CASSPKSGTAYNEQFF.